The 14 T cell receptor beta chains listed next were all sequenced from one sample in a study of shared clonotypes between healthy human individuals. Sequenced by immunoSEQ multiplex PCR; TCRdb stores in-frame clones only, minus some. The sample contains fewer than 850,000 clones, 90% of which appear only once. The sample was memory CD8+ T cells from PBMCs. This sample's subset: CD45RO+ cells pooled with CCR7-negative TemRA cells. These receptors were obtained from a man younger than 30 in good health. Some clones in this sample may be carry-over from other donors' samples.

This chain joins TRBV5-6 and TRBJ1-1; TRBD1 is a possible D gene (6 bases). V shed 2 bases and J shed 5 bases, with 25 bases lying between them. The germline V gene has CDR1 SGHDT and CDR2 YYEEEE. This CDR3 is built from 18 residues. The CDR3 loop is CASSFSIGPFRGGTEAFF. The DNA of the CDR3 is TGTGCCAGCAGCTTCAGTATAGGACCTTTCAGGGGTGGGACTGAAGCTTTCTTT.

As for this clone: The same CDR3 is also encoded by other DNA sequences in this sample. The gene calls are TRBV9 and TRBJ2-2; D is uncertain. CDR3 length: 15 amino acids. Trimming took 1 base from V and 2 from J, leaving 9 bases between them. Germline CDR1 is SGDLS and CDR2 is YYNGEE. The CDR3 DNA reads TGTGCCAGCAGCGTATATAGGGCCAACACCGGGGAGCTGTTTTTT. Protein product: CASSVYRANTGELFF.

V gene TRBV28 combines with J gene TRBJ1-2, with 8 bases aligning to TRBD1. This CDR3 region has 14 residues. Germline CDR1 and CDR2: MDHEN and SYDVKM. V trimming: 4 bases; J trimming: 3 bases; junction bases outside the gene matches: 4. CDR3 residues: CASSSQGAYYGYTF. In nucleotides, the CDR3 is TGTGCCAGCAGTTCGCAGGGGGCGTACTATGGCTACACCTTC.

Concerning this clone itself: Other DNA sequences in this sample translate to the same CDR3. The gene calls are TRBV9 and TRBJ1-2; D may be TRBD1 (6 bases). Germline assignment: CDR1 SGDLS and CDR2 YYNGEE. Trimming shortened V by 8 bases and J by 4 bases, and 18 bases separated the two germline ends. This CDR3 is built from 14 residues. CDR3 coding DNA: TGTGCCAGTAGCTCACAGGGCGGCGGCTATGGCTACACCTTC. Amino acids: CASSSQGGGYGYTF.

The chain is built from TRBV7-2 and TRBJ2-7; D remains ambiguous. The CDR3 runs 13 residues. Germline V gives CDR1 SGHTA, CDR2 FQGNSA. V lost 5 bases to trimming and J lost 9 bases, with 17 bases between them. The CDR3 nucleotides read TGTGCCAGCAGCCGACTCGGACCCATCGGGCAGTACTTC. Encoded protein: CASSRLGPIGQYF.

V is TRBV7-3 and J is TRBJ2-7; TRBD2 agrees at 9 bases. Germline V gene sequence: CDR1 SGHTA, CDR2 FQGTGA. The ends lost 1 base at V and 5 bases at J; junction bases unmatched: 6. The CDR3 has 15 residues. CDR3 DNA sequence: TGTGCCAGCAGCTTAAGTGCGGGAGGGCCCCACGAGCAGTACTTC. Encoded protein: CASSLSAGGPHEQYF.

The chain is built from TRBV27 and TRBJ2-7, with 10 bases fitting TRBD2. J gave up 2 bases and V 5 bases, and 6 bases lay outside the gene matches. The germline V gene has CDR1 MNHEY and CDR2 SMNVEV (reference sequence). CDR3 size: 15 residues. CDR3 nucleotide sequence: TGTGCCAGCAGTCCGAACCTAGCGGGAGCCTACGAGCAGTACTTC. This encodes CASSPNLAGAYEQYF.

On this clone: Within the sample, other DNA sequences also encode this same CDR3. This rearrangement joins TRBV5-6 to TRBJ2-7, with D perhaps TRBD2 (6 bases). Germline values: CDR1 SGHDT, CDR2 YYEEEE. The CDR3 extends over 14 amino acids. V shed 2 bases and J shed 1 base, with 10 bases lying between them. The DNA for the CDR3 is TGTGCCAGCAGCTTCGGGGGTCCGTCCTACGAGCAGTACTTC. Protein product: CASSFGGPSYEQYF.

This clone was detected only once. This rearrangement joins TRBV5-4 to TRBJ2-5, with 10 positions matching TRBD1. Trimming removed 3 bases from V and 2 bases from J; junction bases left unmatched: 7. The CDR3 length is 16 residues. Germline CDR1 SGHNT, CDR2 YYREEE (reference sequence). The CDR3 loop reads CASSSRDRGIQETQYF. The CDR3 region has the DNA TGTGCCAGCAGCTCCCGGGACAGGGGTATACAAGAGACCCAGTACTTC. Using reference TRBV5-4 and TRBJ2-5 for the parts outside the CDR3, the full variable domain is ETGVTQSPTHLIKTRGQQVTLRCSSQSGHNTVSWYQQALGQGPQFIFQYYREEENGRGNFPPRFSGLQFPNYSSELNVNALELDDSALYLCASSSRDRGIQETQYFGPGTRLLVL.

The chain links TRBV11-2 to TRBJ2-7; weak D call: TRBD2 (5 bases). Germline CDR1 is SGHAT and CDR2 is FQNNGV. The V gene lost 1 base and the J gene lost 1 base, with 11 bases spanning the gap. The CDR3 is made up of 15 amino acids. CDR3 DNA: TGTGCCAGCAGCTTAGGACGGGGAAGTTCCTACGAGCAGTACTTC. Its protein product is CASSLGRGSSYEQYF.

This chain joins TRBV7-2 and TRBJ1-1, with unresolved D. The CDR3 runs 15 residues. The ends were cut back, 2 bases at V and 8 bases at J, with 18 bases in the middle. Looked up from germline, CDR1 is SGHTA and CDR2 is FQGNSA. The CDR3, as DNA: TGTGCCAGCAGCTTAATTGGTAAGGGTAACGTGGAAGCTTTCTTT. Residues: CASSLIGKGNVEAFF. Together with reference TRBV7-2 and TRBJ1-1, the CDR3 gives the full variable domain: GAGVSQSPSNKVTEKGKDVELRCDPISGHTALYWYRQSLGQGLEFLIYFQGNSAPDKSGLPSDRFSAERTGGSVSTLTIQRTQQEDSAVYLCASSLIGKGNVEAFFGQGTRLTVV.

V usage is TRBV11-2 and J usage is TRBJ2-7, with TRBD1 as a possible D gene (5 bases). The germline CDR1 and CDR2 sequences are SGHAT and FQNNGV. Between the trimmed V and J ends, which lost 1 base and 3 bases, there was a span of 10 bases. CDR3 length: 14 amino acids. The CDR3 sequence is CASSLVGHSYEQYF. In nucleotides, the CDR3 is TGTGCCAGCAGCTTAGTGGGGCACAGCTACGAGCAGTACTTC.

The chain links TRBV6-1 to TRBJ2-2, with TRBD1 matching 9 bases. CDR1 and CDR2 (germline): MNHNS, SASEGT. With 6 bases clipped from V and 4 bases from J, the junction kept 6 bases outside the gene matches. The CDR3 runs 15 residues. The CDR3 spells CASRGTGKSTGELFF. The CDR3 DNA sequence: TGTGCCAGCAGGGGGACAGGGAAGAGCACCGGGGAGCTGTTTTTT.

The V call is TRBV19, the J call TRBJ2-5; TRBD1 might be the D (6 bases). This CDR3 is 16 amino acids long. The germline V gene has CDR1 LNHDA and CDR2 SQIVND (reference sequence). Trimming pared 6 bases from V and 5 bases from J, leaving 22 bases between. The CDR3 region has the DNA TGTGCCAGTAGCCCTAAACAGGGAAGCGTAGGGGAGACCCAGTACTTC. It translates to CASSPKQGSVGETQYF.